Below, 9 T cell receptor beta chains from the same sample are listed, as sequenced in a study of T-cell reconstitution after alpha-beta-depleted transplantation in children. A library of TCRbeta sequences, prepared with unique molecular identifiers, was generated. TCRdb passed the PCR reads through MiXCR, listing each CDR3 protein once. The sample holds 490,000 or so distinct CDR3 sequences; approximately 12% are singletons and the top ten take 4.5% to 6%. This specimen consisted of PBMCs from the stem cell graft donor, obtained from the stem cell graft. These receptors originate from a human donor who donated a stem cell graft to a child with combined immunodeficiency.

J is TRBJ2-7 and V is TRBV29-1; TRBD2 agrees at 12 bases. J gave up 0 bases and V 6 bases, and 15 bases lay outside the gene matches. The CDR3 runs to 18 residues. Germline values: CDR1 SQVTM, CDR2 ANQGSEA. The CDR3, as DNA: TGCAGCGTCCTAGCGGGAGGGAAACCCAGCACCCGCTCCTACGAGCAGTACTTC. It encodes CSVLAGGKPSTRSYEQYF.

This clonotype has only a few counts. CDR3 bases: TGCGCCAGCAGCATGTCGAACTACGAGCAGTACTTC. Its translation is CASSMSNYEQYF. This rearrangement joins TRBV5-1 to TRBJ2-7; D remains unclear. Germline CDR1 and CDR2: SGHRS and YFSETQ. V was pared by 4 bases and J by 3 bases, with 8 bases between. CDR3 length equals 12 residues.

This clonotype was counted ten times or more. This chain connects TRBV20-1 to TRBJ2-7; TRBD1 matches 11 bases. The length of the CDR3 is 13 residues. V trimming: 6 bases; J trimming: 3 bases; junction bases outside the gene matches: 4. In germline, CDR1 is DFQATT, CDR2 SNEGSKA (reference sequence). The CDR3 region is CSATGTGGYEQYF. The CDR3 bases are TGCAGTGCAACCGGGACAGGGGGCTACGAGCAGTACTTC.

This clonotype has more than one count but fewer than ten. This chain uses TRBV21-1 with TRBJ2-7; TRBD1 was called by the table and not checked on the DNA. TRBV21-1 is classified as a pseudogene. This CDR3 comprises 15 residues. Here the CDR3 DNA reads TGTGCCAGCAGCAAAGCGGGGGGTGTGAGCTACGAGCAGTACTTC. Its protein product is CASSKAGGVSYEQYF.

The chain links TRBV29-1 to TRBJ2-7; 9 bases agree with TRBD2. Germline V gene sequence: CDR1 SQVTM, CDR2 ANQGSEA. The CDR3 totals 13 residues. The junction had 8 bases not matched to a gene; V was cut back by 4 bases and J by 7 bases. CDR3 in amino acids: CSVAMRGGREQYF. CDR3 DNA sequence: TGCAGCGTTGCGATGCGGGGGGGGAGAGAGCAGTACTTC.

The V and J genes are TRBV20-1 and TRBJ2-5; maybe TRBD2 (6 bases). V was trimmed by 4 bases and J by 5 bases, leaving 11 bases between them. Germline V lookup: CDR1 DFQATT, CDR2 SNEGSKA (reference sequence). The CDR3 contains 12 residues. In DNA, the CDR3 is TGCAGTGCTATTTCGGGAGCGGAGACCCAGTACTTC. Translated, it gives CSAISGAETQYF.

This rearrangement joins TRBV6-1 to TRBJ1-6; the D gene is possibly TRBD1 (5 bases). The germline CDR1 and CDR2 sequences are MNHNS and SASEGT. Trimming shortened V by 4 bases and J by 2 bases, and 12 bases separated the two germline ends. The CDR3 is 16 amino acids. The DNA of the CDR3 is TGTGCCAGCAGTGGGGCAGGGAATACCTATAATTCACCCCTCCACTTT. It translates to CASSGAGNTYNSPLHF.

CDR3 in DNA: TGTGCCAGCCGCCCTTCCCCCGGGGCCGAGCAGTACTTC. It yields the protein CASRPSPGAEQYF. This chain links TRBV12-3 or TRBV12-4 with TRBJ2-7; D could derive from TRBD1 or TRBD2 (5 bases each). CDR3 size: 13 residues. The V end was cut by 8 bases, the J end by 6 bases, with 17 bases between.

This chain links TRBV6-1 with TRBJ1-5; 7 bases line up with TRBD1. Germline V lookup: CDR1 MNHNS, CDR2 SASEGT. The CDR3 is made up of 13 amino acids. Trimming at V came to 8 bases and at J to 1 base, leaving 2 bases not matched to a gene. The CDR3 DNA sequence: TGTGCCAGCGGGGGACAGAGCAATCAGCCCCAGCATTTT. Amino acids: CASGGQSNQPQHF.